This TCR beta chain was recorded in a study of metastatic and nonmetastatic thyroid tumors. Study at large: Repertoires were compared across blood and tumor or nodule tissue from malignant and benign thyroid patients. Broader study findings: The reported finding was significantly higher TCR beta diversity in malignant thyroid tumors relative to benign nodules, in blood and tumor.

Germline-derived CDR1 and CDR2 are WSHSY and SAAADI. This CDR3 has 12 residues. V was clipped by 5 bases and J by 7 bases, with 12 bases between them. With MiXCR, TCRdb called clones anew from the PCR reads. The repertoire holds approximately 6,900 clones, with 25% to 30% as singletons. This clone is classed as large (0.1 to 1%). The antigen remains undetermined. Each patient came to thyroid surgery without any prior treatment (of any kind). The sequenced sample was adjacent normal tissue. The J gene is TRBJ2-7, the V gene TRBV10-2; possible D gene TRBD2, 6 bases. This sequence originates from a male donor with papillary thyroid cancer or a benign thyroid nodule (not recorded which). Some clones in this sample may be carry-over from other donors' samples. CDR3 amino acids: CASSQVRGEQYF. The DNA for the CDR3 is TGCGCCAGCAGTCAGGTACGGGGGGAGCAGTACTTC.